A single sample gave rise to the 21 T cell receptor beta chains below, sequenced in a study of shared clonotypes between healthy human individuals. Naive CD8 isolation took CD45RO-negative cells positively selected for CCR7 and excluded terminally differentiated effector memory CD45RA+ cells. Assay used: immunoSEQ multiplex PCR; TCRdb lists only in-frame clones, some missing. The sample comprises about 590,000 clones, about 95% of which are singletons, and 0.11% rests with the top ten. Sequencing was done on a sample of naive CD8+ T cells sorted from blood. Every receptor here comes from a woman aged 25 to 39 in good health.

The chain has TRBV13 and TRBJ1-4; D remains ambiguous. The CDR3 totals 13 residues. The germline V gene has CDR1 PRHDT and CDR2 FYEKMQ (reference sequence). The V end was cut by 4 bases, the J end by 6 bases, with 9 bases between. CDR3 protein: CASSWGADEKLFF. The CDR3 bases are TGTGCCAGCAGCTGGGGAGCCGATGAAAAACTGTTTTTT.

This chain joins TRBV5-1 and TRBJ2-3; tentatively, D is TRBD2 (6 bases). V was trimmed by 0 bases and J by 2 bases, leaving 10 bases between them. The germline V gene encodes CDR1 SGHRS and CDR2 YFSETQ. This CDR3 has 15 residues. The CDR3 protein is CASSLAGDPTDTQYF. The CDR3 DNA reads TGCGCCAGCAGCTTGGCGGGGGACCCCACAGATACGCAGTATTTT.

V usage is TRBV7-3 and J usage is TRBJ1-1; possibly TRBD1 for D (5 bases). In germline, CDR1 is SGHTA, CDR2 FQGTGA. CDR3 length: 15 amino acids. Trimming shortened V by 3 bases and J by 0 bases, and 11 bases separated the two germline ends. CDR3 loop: CASSLGVLMNTEAFF. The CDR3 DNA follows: TGTGCCAGCAGCTTGGGGGTTCTAATGAACACTGAAGCTTTCTTT.

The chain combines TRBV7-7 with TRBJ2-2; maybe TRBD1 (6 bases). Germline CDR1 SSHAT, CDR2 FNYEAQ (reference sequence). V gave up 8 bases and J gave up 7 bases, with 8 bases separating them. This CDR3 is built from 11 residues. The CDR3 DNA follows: TGTGCCAGCCGAGGGGGCGGGGAGCTGTTTTTT. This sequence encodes CASRGGGELFF.

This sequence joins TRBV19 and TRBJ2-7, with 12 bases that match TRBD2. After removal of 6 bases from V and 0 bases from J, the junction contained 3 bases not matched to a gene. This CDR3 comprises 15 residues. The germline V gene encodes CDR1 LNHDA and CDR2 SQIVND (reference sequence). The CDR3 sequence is CASSELAGGSYEQYF. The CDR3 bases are TGTGCCAGTAGCGAACTAGCGGGAGGCTCCTACGAGCAGTACTTC.

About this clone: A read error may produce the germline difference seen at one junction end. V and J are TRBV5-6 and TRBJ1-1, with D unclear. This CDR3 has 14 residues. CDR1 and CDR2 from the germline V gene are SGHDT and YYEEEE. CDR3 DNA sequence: TGTGCCAGCAGTTTGGTGCAGATGAACACTGAAGCTTTCTTT. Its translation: CASSLVQMNTEAFF. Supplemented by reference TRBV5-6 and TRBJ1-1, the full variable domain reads DAGVTQSPTHLIKTRGQQVTLRCSPKSGHDTVSWYQQALGQGPQFIFQYYEEEERQRGNFPDRFSGHQFPNYSSELNVNALLLGDSALYLCASSLVQMNTEAFFGQGTRLTVV.

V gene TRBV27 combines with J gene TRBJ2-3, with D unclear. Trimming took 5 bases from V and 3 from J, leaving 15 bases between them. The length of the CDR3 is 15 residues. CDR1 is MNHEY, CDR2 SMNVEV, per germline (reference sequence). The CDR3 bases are TGTGCCAGCAGTCCTAGGGCAGTCAAAACAGATACGCAGTATTTT. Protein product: CASSPRAVKTDTQYF.

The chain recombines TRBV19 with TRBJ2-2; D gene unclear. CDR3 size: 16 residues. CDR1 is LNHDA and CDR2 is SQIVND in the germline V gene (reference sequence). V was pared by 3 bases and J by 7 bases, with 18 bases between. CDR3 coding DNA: TGTGCCAGTAGTATTCTGCCGGGTCGTTGGAGCGGGGAGCTGTTTTTT. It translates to CASSILPGRWSGELFF.

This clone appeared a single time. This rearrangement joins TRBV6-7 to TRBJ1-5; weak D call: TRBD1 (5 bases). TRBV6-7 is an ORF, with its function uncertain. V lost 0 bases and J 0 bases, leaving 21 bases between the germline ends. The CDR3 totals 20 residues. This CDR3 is CASSYSSTGRHRYSNQPQHF. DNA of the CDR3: TGTGCCAGCAGTTACTCATCCACAGGACGCCATAGGTATAGCAATCAGCCCCAGCATTTT.

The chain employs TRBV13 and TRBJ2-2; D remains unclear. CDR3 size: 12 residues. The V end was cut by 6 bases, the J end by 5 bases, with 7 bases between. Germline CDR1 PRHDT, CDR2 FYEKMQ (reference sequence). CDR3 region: CASSVGTGELFF. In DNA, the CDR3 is TGTGCCAGCAGTGTCGGGACCGGGGAGCTGTTTTTT.

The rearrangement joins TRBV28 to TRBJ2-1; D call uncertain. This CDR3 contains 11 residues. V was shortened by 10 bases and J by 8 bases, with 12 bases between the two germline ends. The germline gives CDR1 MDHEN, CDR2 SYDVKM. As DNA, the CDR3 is TGTGCCACCCATCGTTTGGATGAGCAGTTCTTC. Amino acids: CATHRLDEQFF.

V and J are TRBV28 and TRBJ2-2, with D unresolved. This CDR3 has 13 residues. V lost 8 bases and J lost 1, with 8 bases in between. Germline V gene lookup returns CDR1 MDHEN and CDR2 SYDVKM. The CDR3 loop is CASLEKNTGELFF. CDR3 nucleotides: TGTGCCAGCCTCGAGAAGAACACCGGGGAGCTGTTTTTT. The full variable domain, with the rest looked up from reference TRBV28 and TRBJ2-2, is DVKVTQSSRYLVKRTGEKVFLECVQDMDHENMFWYRQDPGLGLRLIYFSYDVKMKEKGDIPEGYSVSREKKERFSLILESASTNQTSMYLCASLEKNTGELFFGEGSRLTVL.

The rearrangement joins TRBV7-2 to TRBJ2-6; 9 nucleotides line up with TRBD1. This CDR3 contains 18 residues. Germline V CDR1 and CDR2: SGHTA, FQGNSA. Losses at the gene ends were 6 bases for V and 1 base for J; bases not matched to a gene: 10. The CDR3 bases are TGTGCCAGCAGTCTCGACAGGGGGAAACCTTCTGGGGCCAACGTCCTGACTTTC. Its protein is CASSLDRGKPSGANVLTF.

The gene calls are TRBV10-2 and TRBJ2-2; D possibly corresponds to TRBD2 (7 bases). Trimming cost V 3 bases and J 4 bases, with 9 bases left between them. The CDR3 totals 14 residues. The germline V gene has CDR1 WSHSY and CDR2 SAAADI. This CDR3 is CASSEGGGTGELFF. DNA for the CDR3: TGCGCCAGCAGTGAAGGGGGGGGCACCGGGGAGCTGTTTTTT.

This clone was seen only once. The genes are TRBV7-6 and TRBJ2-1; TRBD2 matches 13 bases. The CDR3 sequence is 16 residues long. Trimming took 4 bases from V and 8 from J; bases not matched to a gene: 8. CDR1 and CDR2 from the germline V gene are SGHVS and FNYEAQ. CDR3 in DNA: TGTGCCAGCAGCTGGGAGACTAGCGGGAGGAGGCATGAGCAGTTCTTC. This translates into CASSWETSGRRHEQFF. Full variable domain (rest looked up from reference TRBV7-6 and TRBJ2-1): GAGVSQSPRYKVTKRGQDVALRCDPISGHVSLYWYRQALGQGPEFLTYFNYEAQQDKSGLPNDRFSAERPEGSISTLTIQRTEQRDSAMYRCASSWETSGRRHEQFFGPGTRLTVL.

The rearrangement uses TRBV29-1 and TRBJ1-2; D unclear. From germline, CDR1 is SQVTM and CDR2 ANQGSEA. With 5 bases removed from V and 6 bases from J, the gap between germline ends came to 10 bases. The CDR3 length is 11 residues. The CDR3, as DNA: TGCAGCGTTCAAGCGGCTGATGGCTACACCTTC. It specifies CSVQAADGYTF. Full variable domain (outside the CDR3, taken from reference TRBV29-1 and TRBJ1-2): SAVISQKPSRDICQRGTSLTIQCQVDSQVTMMFWYRQQPGQSLTLIATANQGSEATYESGFVIDKFPISRPNLTFSTLTVSNMSPEDSSIYLCSVQAADGYTFGSGTRLTVV.

This CDR3 is CATLVAGIFITDTQYF. The CDR3 DNA follows: TGTGCCACCTTGGTAGCGGGAATCTTTATCACAGATACGCAGTATTTT. This chain connects TRBV2 to TRBJ2-3, with 8 nucleotides matching TRBD2. The V and J ends lost 10 bases and 2 bases, in that order; junction bases with no gene match: 14. CDR1 and CDR2 from the germline V gene are SNHLY and FYNNEI. The CDR3 runs 16 residues.

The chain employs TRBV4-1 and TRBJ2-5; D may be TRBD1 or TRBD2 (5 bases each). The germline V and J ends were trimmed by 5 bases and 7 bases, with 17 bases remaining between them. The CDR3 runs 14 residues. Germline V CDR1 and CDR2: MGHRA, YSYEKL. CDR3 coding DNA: TGCGCCAGCAGCGACGACAGTAAGAGGGGGACCCAGTACTTC. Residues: CASSDDSKRGTQYF.

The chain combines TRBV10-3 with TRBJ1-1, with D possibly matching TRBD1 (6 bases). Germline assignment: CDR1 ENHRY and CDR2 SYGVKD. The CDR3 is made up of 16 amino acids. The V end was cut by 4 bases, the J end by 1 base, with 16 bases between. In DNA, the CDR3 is TGTGCCATCAGTGGTAAGGGTGGGGGGCGGAACACTGAAGCTTTCTTT. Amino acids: CAISGKGGGRNTEAFF.

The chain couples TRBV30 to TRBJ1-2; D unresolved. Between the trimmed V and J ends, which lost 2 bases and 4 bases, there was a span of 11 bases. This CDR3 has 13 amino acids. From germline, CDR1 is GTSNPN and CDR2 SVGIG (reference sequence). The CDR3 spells CAWSSIFPYGYTF. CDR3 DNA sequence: TGTGCCTGGAGTAGCATCTTTCCCTATGGCTACACCTTC.

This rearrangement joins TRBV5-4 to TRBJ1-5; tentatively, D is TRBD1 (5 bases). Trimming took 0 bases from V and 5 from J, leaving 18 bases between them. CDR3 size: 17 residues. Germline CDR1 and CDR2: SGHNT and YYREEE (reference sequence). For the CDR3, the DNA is TGTGCCAGCAGCTTGGAAGTATGGCAGGGAGGGGATCAGCCCCAGCATTTT. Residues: CASSLEVWQGGDQPQHF.